What follows is one TCR beta chain and its context. Its target is unknown. The sample is drawn from a study of cytomegalovirus exposure and HLA in healthy donors. On the study more broadly: Of some 400 genotyped donors, around 84% clustered with self-reported Caucasian donors. General study results and limits: It was assumed in the presence/absence analyses that sequencing depth was roughly uniform across donors. Earlier findings revealed that most TCR beta V segments proved productive either about 87% or about 30% of the time.

Healthy donors of bone marrow made up the group. Both 60 Vbeta primers and 13 Jbeta primers went into the PCR. Only in-frame clones appear in the TCRdb table, and some are missing; sequencing was by immunoSEQ multiplex PCR. The table includes approximately 93,000 clones, 82% detected once. The CDR3 extends over 16 amino acids. CDR1 LGHNA and CDR2 YNFKEQ come from the germline V gene. The V end lost 4 bases, the J end lost 3 bases, and 16 bases lay between the germline ends. The genes are TRBV4-2 and TRBJ2-1; D possibly corresponds to TRBD1 (6 bases). The sequenced sample consisted of PBMCs. The receptor was derived from a man between 45 and 60 years old in good health and CMV-seronegative. This chain's CDR3 is CASSRYTQGDYNEQFF. The CDR3 nucleotides read TGTGCCAGCAGCCGTTACACACAGGGAGACTACAATGAGCAGTTCTTC.